Included here is one TCR beta chain sequence, with context. Its antigen remains undetermined. Base qualities were left out, and no much larger clone turns up one base away. The sample originates from a study of blood T cell repertoires in COVID-19 (dated by TCRdb to about 2020). As for the study more broadly: Samples covering the acute and convalescent phases of COVID-19 were provided by collaborators in the United States, Italy and Spain. The material from the prospective study consisted of cDNA or gDNA derived from T cells, B-cell-depleted T cells, or PBMCs. Deeply sampled blood TCRbeta repertoires from subjects exposed to, actively infected with, or recovered from COVID-19 were included in the dataset. The repertoires were released in a freely available public database meant as a resource for research on the immune response to SARS-CoV-2. Samples came from the ongoing ImmuneRACE study (first 160 participants) plus 1,254 subjects from 6 global collaborators. Nearly every sample came with metadata listing a de-identified subject ID, COVID-19 status, age in years and sex. Where available, HLA class I and class II types were obtained from metadata supplied by the sample provider rather than from assay-based typing.

TCRbeta CDR3 regions were amplified from genomic DNA using the immunoSEQ Assay, a bias-controlled multiplex PCR. On the study's bioinformatics: The number of nucleated cells in each sample was estimated from the amplification of reference gene primers within the assay. Sequence reads were collapsed and filtered to measure the absolute abundance of every unique TCRbeta CDR3 rearrangement. For each sample, productive Simpson clonality was calculated by taking the square root of Simpson's diversity index across productive rearrangements. As stored in TCRdb, this immuneACCESS dataset retains in-frame rearrangements with V and J assigned. A fraction of the clones does not appear; measured against another copy, unresolved V genes explain less than half of the discrepancy, and the remainder lacks a known reason. That table furnishes V, J and clone size, whereas the DNA furnished D and trimming. This sample holds under 250,000 clones; 70% to 90% were observed only once. The top ten hold under 2.5% of the sample.

Results the study describes overall, beyond this receptor: Clinical and demographic metadata were provided uncurated, with the amount varying by source and participant.

The CDR3, from cysteine to phenylalanine, totals 14 residues. Here the CDR3 DNA is all that survives: 42 bases in frame from base 1. In the germline V gene, CDR1 corresponds to SNHLY and CDR2 to FYNNEI. Between the V and J ends, shortened by 7 bases and 3 bases respectively, the junction contains 15 bases. One collaborating source in Seattle enrolled patients while the patients were actively infected and followed the patients over time throughout the course of disease. Collaborating institutions collected whole blood in K2EDTA tubes following their own protocols. For TCRbeta analysis, collaborators shipped samples as frozen whole blood, isolated PBMCs, or DNA extracted from either of those sample types.

The clonotype originates from a woman in her sixties or seventies with COVID-19, enrolled during active disease. Sequenced material: peripheral blood. The V and J genes are TRBV2 and TRBJ1-1; no D gene can be assigned with confidence. CDR3 reads: CASTLPSVDTEAFF. The nucleotide sequence reads as follows: TGTGCCAGCACCCTGCCGTCGGTTGACACTGAAGCTTTCTTT.